This T cell receptor beta chain was captured by sequencing in a study of regulatory T cells in long-lasting Graves disease. Study summary: Prior antithyroid drug treatment in newly diagnosed Graves' patients lasted under 3 months.

This CDR3 is 16 amino acids long. Per germline, CDR1 SGHVS and CDR2 FQNEAQ. V lost 5 bases to trimming and J lost 8 bases; unmatched junction nucleotides: 13. Time point indicated: newly diagnosed GD, antithyroid drugs for less than 3 months. Scientists built the TCR library using RNA that was extracted from PBMCs. This clonotype was seen repeatedly, ten times or more. Relying on iRepertoire HTBI primers and Arm-PCR of CDR3 regions, the team built TCR beta libraries. MiXCR, applied by TCRdb to the multiplex PCR reads, yields one record per CDR3 protein. The table has about 350,000 distinct CDR3 sequences, about 16% seen once. Separately, the same data were catalogued under a study of T cells in Graves' hyperthyroidism and ophthalmopathy. Turning to that study: Clinical symptoms, serum thyroxine and TRAb, thyroid ultrasound and orbital computed tomography together formed the diagnostic basis. The TCR CDR3 first-round RT-PCR relied on the HTBI primer set. Within blood appeared most thyroid clonotypes that had expanded above 0.001.

The specimen was peripheral blood mononuclear cells (PBMCs), collected at new diagnosis, from a patient treated with antithyroid drugs. The chain combines TRBV7-8 with TRBJ2-1; TRBD2 matches at 9 bases. The receptor's source is a young woman with Graves disease. CDR3 in amino acids: CASSRVAGVALHEQFF. The CDR3 DNA is TGTGCCAGCAGCCGAGTAGCGGGAGTGGCTCTTCATGAGCAGTTCTTC.